This T cell receptor (beta chain) was sequenced during a study of early T cells in non-severe SARS-CoV-2 infection. In the study overall: Unsorted whole blood bulk RNA was sequenced, with unpaired chains. Overall study results and limits: Using VDJdb, the matching emphasized anti-spike CD8 responses while missing private and CD4 specificities.

Germline V lookup: CDR1 SGDLS, CDR2 YYNGEE. The CDR3 consists of 13 residues. Deletions cut 0 bases from V and 7 bases from J, with 5 bases between. Separate cDNA molecules each had unique molecular identifiers attached to them. MiXCR was run by TCRdb on the 5' RACE reads, yielding one entry per CDR3 protein. The table records more than 80,000 distinct CDR3 sequences, 16% of them present only once. As to this clonotype: Its target is unknown.

Specimen: whole blood. The rearrangement links TRBV9 to TRBJ1-6; D is unresolved. This receptor was obtained from an adult who was a healthcare worker with PCR-confirmed SARS-CoV-2 infection or an uninfected control (not recorded which). CDR3 nucleotides: TGTGCCAGCAGCGTAGAAGTGAATTCACCCCTCCACTTT. This encodes CASSVEVNSPLHF.